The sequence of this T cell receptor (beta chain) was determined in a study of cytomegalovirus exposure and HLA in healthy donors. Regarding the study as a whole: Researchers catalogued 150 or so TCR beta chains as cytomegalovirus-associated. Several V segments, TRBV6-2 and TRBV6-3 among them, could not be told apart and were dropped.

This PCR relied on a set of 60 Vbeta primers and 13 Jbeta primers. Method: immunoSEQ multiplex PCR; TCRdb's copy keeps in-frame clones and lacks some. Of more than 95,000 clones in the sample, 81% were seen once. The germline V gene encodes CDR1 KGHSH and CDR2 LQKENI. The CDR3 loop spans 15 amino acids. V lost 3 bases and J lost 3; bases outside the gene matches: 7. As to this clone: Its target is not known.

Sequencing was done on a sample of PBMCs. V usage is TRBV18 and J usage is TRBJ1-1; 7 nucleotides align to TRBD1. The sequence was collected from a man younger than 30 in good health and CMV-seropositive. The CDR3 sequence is CASSPTDRLDTEAFF. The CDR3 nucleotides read TGTGCCAGCTCACCCACGGACAGGTTGGACACTGAAGCTTTCTTT.